Following are 22 T cell receptor beta chains from one sample sequenced in a study of cytomegalovirus exposure and HLA in healthy donors. Primers for the PCR totalled 60 Vbeta and 13 Jbeta. Using immunoSEQ multiplex PCR, the repertoire was profiled, and TCRdb retains in-frame clones only, with some absent. The sample lists about 160,000 clones, roughly 80% seen once, with about 9.7% in the top ten. Sequenced material: PBMCs. The receptors were gathered from a man between 18 and 35 years old in good health and CMV-seropositive.

CDR3 amino acids: CSAQGTDTQYF. CDR3 nucleotides: TGCAGTGCTCAGGGCACAGATACGCAGTATTTT. The rearrangement joins TRBV20-1 to TRBJ2-3; D gene unclear. V lost 5 bases and J lost 1, with 4 bases in between. Germline V gene lookup returns CDR1 DFQATT and CDR2 SNEGSKA (reference sequence). CDR3 length equals 11 residues.

The chain links TRBV7-9 to TRBJ1-2; D not resolved. Trimming removed 4 bases from V and 10 bases from J, with 13 bases in between. CDR1 and CDR2 from the germline V gene are SEHNR and FQNEAQ (reference sequence). CDR3 length: 12 residues. Written as DNA, the CDR3 is TGTGCCAGCAGCTCCGGACTATTTGACTACACCTTC. Protein sequence: CASSSGLFDYTF. The whole variable domain, filled in from reference TRBV7-9 and TRBJ1-2, reads DTGVSQNPRHKITKRGQNVTFRCDPISEHNRLYWYRQTLGQGPEFLTYFQNEAQLEKSRLLSDRFSAERPKGSFSTLEIQRTEQGDSAMYLCASSSGLFDYTFGSGTRLTVV.

This clone has a single count. The chain couples TRBV4-3 to TRBJ2-1; D is uncertain. Germline values: CDR1 LGHNA, CDR2 YSLEER. The CDR3 is 15 residues long. Trimming left V 3 bases short and J 8 bases short, with 17 bases between. The CDR3 reads CASSHSFAAKDEQFF. CDR3 DNA sequence: TGCGCCAGCAGCCATAGCTTCGCCGCTAAGGATGAGCAGTTCTTC.

The chain links TRBV7-2 to TRBJ1-1; weak D call: TRBD1 (5 bases). The CDR3 spans 14 residues. The V gene's germline CDR1 is SGHTA and CDR2 FQGNSA. Trimming removed 5 bases from V and 5 bases from J, with 15 bases in between. CDR3 nucleotide sequence: TGTGCCAGCAGCCCCCCGGCAGGGTGGACTGAAGCTTTCTTT. It encodes CASSPPAGWTEAFF.

This chain uses TRBV5-1 with TRBJ1-1; TRBD1 aligns across 7 bases. The CDR3 spans 14 residues. V was clipped by 3 bases and J by 7 bases; unmatched bases: 9. CDR1 is SGHRS, CDR2 YFSETQ, per germline. Written as DNA, the CDR3 is TGCGCCAGCAGCTCGCAGACAGGGTACGGTGAAGCTTTCTTT. Its protein product is CASSSQTGYGEAFF.

This clone is classed as medium-sized (0.01 to 0.1%). This chain links TRBV10-2 with TRBJ1-3; D unclear. Germline V gives CDR1 WSHSY, CDR2 SAAADI. The ends were cut back, 4 bases at V and 0 bases at J, with 7 bases in the middle. This CDR3 region has 14 residues. CDR3 in DNA: TGCGCCAGCAGTGCCGGTAGCTCTGGAAACACCATATATTTT. Residues: CASSAGSSGNTIYF.

V is TRBV11-2 and J is TRBJ2-7; TRBD1 matches 7 bases. Germline values: CDR1 SGHAT, CDR2 FQNNGV. Trimming cost V 3 bases and J 6 bases; bases outside gene matches: 5. This CDR3 spans 13 amino acids. DNA of the CDR3: TGTGCCAGCAGCTTTTCAACAGGGGCCGAGCAGTACTTC. This sequence encodes CASSFSTGAEQYF.

V usage is TRBV6-1 and J usage is TRBJ1-5; D might be TRBD1 (5 bases). CDR1 and CDR2 (germline): MNHNS, SASEGT. V was trimmed by 6 bases and J by 7 bases, leaving 10 bases between them. The CDR3 is 12 amino acids. CDR3 in amino acids: CASRDINQPQHF. Here the CDR3 DNA reads TGTGCCAGCAGGGACATAAACCAGCCCCAGCATTTT.

The CDR3 DNA reads TGTGCCAGCAGTTACTCGTCCAGCTATGGCTACACCTTC. It translates to CASSYSSSYGYTF. This sequence joins TRBV6-5 and TRBJ1-2, with D unclear. CDR3 size: 13 residues. CDR1 and CDR2 from the germline V gene are MNHEY and SVGAGI. V lost 0 bases and J lost 4, with 6 bases in between.

This chain links TRBV9 with TRBJ2-7, with 7 bases aligning to TRBD2. The trim removed 4 bases at V and 5 bases at J, leaving 9 bases unmatched. The CDR3 totals 14 residues. The germline gives CDR1 SGDLS, CDR2 YYNGEE. CDR3: CASSRGGRVHEQYF. The CDR3 nucleotides are TGTGCCAGCAGCCGGGGAGGGAGGGTCCACGAGCAGTACTTC. Full variable domain (rest looked up from reference TRBV9 and TRBJ2-7): DSGVTQTPKHLITATGQRVTLRCSPRSGDLSVYWYQQSLDQGLQFLIQYYNGEERAKGNILERFSAQQFPDLHSELNLSSLELGDSALYFCASSRGGRVHEQYFGPGTRLTVT.

The CDR3 DNA is TGCGCCAGCAGCCTATGGGGGGGATCGAACACCGGGGAGCTGTTTTTT. Translating it yields CASSLWGGSNTGELFF. The chain is built from TRBV4-1 and TRBJ2-2; 7 bases match TRBD2. Looked up from germline, CDR1 is MGHRA and CDR2 is YSYEKL. There are 16 residues in the CDR3. V lost 4 bases and J lost 0; bases outside the gene matches: 5.

To note about this clone: In this CDR3 the conserved last residue, phenylalanine or tryptophan, is missing, so a read error is likely. The rearrangement uses TRBV2 and TRBJ1-6, with D unclear. Germline loops: CDR1 SNHLY, CDR2 FYNNEI. Trimming pared 7 bases from V and 0 bases from J, leaving 13 bases between. The length of the CDR3 is 16 residues. CDR3 in amino acids: CASIGPGSSYNSPLHL. The DNA for the CDR3 is TGTGCCAGCATAGGCCCCGGGAGCTCCTATAATTCACCCCTCCACCTT.

This chain connects TRBV5-1 to TRBJ1-2, with 8 bases lining up with TRBD1. CDR1 is SGHRS, CDR2 YFSETQ, per germline. CDR3 size: 12 residues. Trimming at V came to 7 bases and at J to 7 bases, leaving 6 bases not matched to a gene. The CDR3 bases are TGCGCCAGCGAGGGGACAGGAGGTGGCTACACCTTC. Its translation is CASEGTGGGYTF.

The J gene is TRBJ2-2, the V gene TRBV28, with no clear D. Germline V gene data show CDR1 as MDHEN and CDR2 as SYDVKM. This CDR3 spans 13 amino acids. V was trimmed by 3 bases and J by 2 bases, leaving 4 bases between them. The CDR3 DNA sequence: TGTGCCAGCAGTTTGGCTAACACCGGGGAGCTGTTTTTT. Protein sequence: CASSLANTGELFF.

The V call is TRBV30, the J call TRBJ1-1; D perhaps matches TRBD1 (5 bases). The V end was cut by 1 base, the J end by 1 base, with 7 bases between. The CDR3 has 13 residues. Germline V gene sequence: CDR1 GTSNPN, CDR2 SVGIG (reference sequence). The CDR3 DNA is TGTGCCTGGAGTGGACAGCCGAACACTGAAGCTTTCTTT. Its protein product is CAWSGQPNTEAFF. The full variable domain, with the rest looked up from reference TRBV30 and TRBJ1-1, is SQTIHQWPATLVQPVGSPLSLECTVEGTSNPNLYWYRQAAGRGLQLLFYSVGIGQISSEVPQNLSASRPQDRQFILSSKKLLLSDSGFYLCAWSGQPNTEAFFGQGTRLTVV.

The genes are TRBV5-1 and TRBJ1-3; D uncertain. The CDR3 spans 15 residues. Germline CDR1 and CDR2: SGHRS and YFSETQ. V lost 0 bases to trimming and J lost 0 bases, with 7 bases between them. This CDR3 reads CASSLAGNSGNTIYF. The CDR3 DNA reads as TGCGCCAGCAGCTTGGCGGGGAACTCTGGAAACACCATATATTTT. The full variable domain, its missing parts supplied by reference TRBV5-1 and TRBJ1-3, is KAGVTQTPRYLIKTRGQQVTLSCSPISGHRSVSWYQQTPGQGLQFLFEYFSETQRNKGNFPGRFSGRQFSNSRSEMNVSTLELGDSALYLCASSLAGNSGNTIYFGEGSWLTVV.

This clone was seen just once. The gene calls are TRBV4-1 and TRBJ1-2, with D tentatively TRBD1 (5 bases). The CDR3 covers 15 residues. V gave up 1 base and J gave up 3 bases, with 12 bases separating them. CDR1 MGHRA and CDR2 YSYEKL come from the germline V gene. CDR3 in DNA: TGCGCCAGCAGCCAAGTCAGAATAGGGGACTATGGCTACACCTTC. Protein product: CASSQVRIGDYGYTF.

The chain is built from TRBV6-1 and TRBJ1-5; 9 bases match TRBD1. The CDR3 contains 16 residues. The ends lost 2 bases at V and 3 bases at J; junction bases unmatched: 5. The V gene's germline CDR1 is MNHNS and CDR2 SASEGT. The CDR3 reads CASSEKGTGFNQPQHF. In DNA, the CDR3 is TGTGCCAGCAGTGAAAAAGGGACAGGGTTCAATCAGCCCCAGCATTTT.

The chain joins TRBV7-8 to TRBJ2-5; D perhaps matches TRBD2 (5 bases). The CDR3 is made up of 16 amino acids. Per germline, CDR1 SGHVS and CDR2 FQNEAQ. Trimming cost V 5 bases and J 8 bases, with 24 bases left between them. The chain's CDR3 is CASSLGSAPSRTTQYF. The CDR3 nucleotides are TGTGCCAGCAGCCTAGGGTCGGCTCCCTCCCGGACTACCCAGTACTTC.

This clone has a handful of counts. The chain joins TRBV5-1 to TRBJ2-3; perhaps TRBD2 as D (7 bases). The CDR3 has 15 residues. V shed 7 bases and J shed 4 bases, with 19 bases lying between them. Per the germline V gene, CDR1 is SGHRS and CDR2 is YFSETQ. The CDR3 region has the DNA TGCGCCAGCCGATTAGGGGGGGGCGCCGCAGATACGCAGTATTTT. This encodes CASRLGGGAADTQYF.

The V and J genes are TRBV11-2 and TRBJ1-1; 8 positions match TRBD1. CDR1 and CDR2 (germline): SGHAT, FQNNGV. With V trimmed by 6 bases and J by 1 base, 4 bases remained unmatched. There are 14 residues in the CDR3. The CDR3: CASRFGTGNTEAFF. The CDR3 DNA follows: TGTGCCAGCAGATTTGGGACAGGGAACACTGAAGCTTTCTTT.

Relative to its sample, this clone is large. The chain is built from TRBV19 and TRBJ2-1; possibly TRBD2 for D (6 bases). Trimming took off 3 bases at V and 3 bases at J, with 15 bases between the two ends. The germline V gene encodes CDR1 LNHDA and CDR2 SQIVND (reference sequence). This CDR3 comprises 16 residues. The CDR3 protein is CASSIQWGDVYNEQFF. The CDR3 nucleotides read TGTGCCAGTAGTATTCAGTGGGGGGACGTCTACAATGAGCAGTTCTTC.